The 30 T cell receptor beta chains below come from one sample, sequenced in a study of control samples from healthy donors and cancer patients. Libraries were prepared by immunoSEQ multiplex PCR; TCRdb keeps only in-frame clonotypes and omits some of them. The sample holds 150,000 to 200,000 clones; about 90% are singletons and the top ten take 0.68%. Sequenced input: blood. The origin of the receptors is a woman in her thirties in good health.

This clone was observed a single time. The chain couples TRBV6-5 to TRBJ2-7, with D possibly matching TRBD2 (6 bases). CDR3 size: 13 residues. V was pared by 6 bases and J by 3 bases, with 12 bases between. Germline values: CDR1 MNHEY, CDR2 SVGAGI. The CDR3 DNA is TGTGCCAGCAGGGTTGGCGGGAACTACGAGCAGTACTTC. It encodes CASRVGGNYEQYF.

The genes are TRBV27 and TRBJ2-1, with 9 nucleotides matching TRBD2. CDR3 length: 15 amino acids. Germline V gene sequence: CDR1 MNHEY, CDR2 SMNVEV (reference sequence). Germline trimming cut 6 bases from V and 9 bases from J; bases unmatched to any gene: 12. The CDR3 nucleotides are TGTGCCAGCAGCTCCCCAGCGGGAGGAGTCGGTGAGCAGTTCTTC. Translating it yields CASSSPAGGVGEQFF.

The chain has TRBV7-3 and TRBJ2-3; D possibly corresponds to TRBD1 (5 bases). Trimming took off 1 base at V and 2 bases at J, with 13 bases between the two ends. Looked up from germline, CDR1 is SGHTA and CDR2 is FQGTGA. This CDR3 is 16 amino acids long. The CDR3, as DNA: TGTGCCAGCAGCTTAAAAGGGGTGGGAAACACAGATACGCAGTATTTT. The encoded protein is CASSLKGVGNTDTQYF.

V is TRBV5-1 and J is TRBJ2-3; possibly TRBD2 for D (6 bases). The CDR3 totals 15 residues. CDR1 SGHRS and CDR2 YFSETQ come from the germline V gene. Deletions cut 0 bases from V and 2 bases from J, with 10 bases between. DNA for the CDR3: TGCGCCAGCAGCTTGGAGGTAGCGGACACAGATACGCAGTATTTT. Translation gives CASSLEVADTDTQYF.

The CDR3 reads CASSPSDGHEQYF. CDR3 bases: TGTGCCAGCAGCCCTTCCGACGGCCACGAGCAGTACTTC. This rearrangement joins TRBV13 to TRBJ2-7, with D hard to call. Trimming stripped 5 bases from V and 5 bases from J, with 13 bases between. The CDR3 contains 13 residues. The germline V gene has CDR1 PRHDT and CDR2 FYEKMQ (reference sequence).

The chain recombines TRBV28 with TRBJ1-5, with a weak D call TRBD1 (5 bases). The V and J ends lost 4 bases and 4 bases respectively, with 17 bases between them. The CDR3 has 16 residues. Germline CDR1 MDHEN, CDR2 SYDVKM. Here the CDR3 DNA reads TGTGCCAGCAGTTCTTATTGGTCCCCAGGGAATCAGCCCCAGCATTTT. Encoded protein: CASSSYWSPGNQPQHF.

As concerns this clone: Other DNA sequences of this sample code for an identical CDR3. The chain links TRBV9 to TRBJ2-7; tentatively, D is TRBD2 (5 bases). The CDR3 extends over 14 amino acids. Germline CDR1 reads SGDLS; CDR2 reads YYNGEE. V was cut by 0 bases and J by 0 bases, with 7 bases left in between. This CDR3 is CASSVGGSSYEQYF. In DNA form, the CDR3 reads TGTGCCAGCAGCGTAGGAGGGTCCTCCTACGAGCAGTACTTC.

In its sample, this clone was seen once. The V call is TRBV7-3, the J call TRBJ1-2; tentatively, D is TRBD1 (5 bases). CDR1 SGHTA and CDR2 FQGTGA come from the germline V gene. This CDR3 contains 16 residues. Trimming removed 6 bases from V and 7 bases from J, with 24 bases in between. CDR3 loop: CASRSQLHEGPCGYTF. CDR3 bases: TGTGCCAGCAGAAGCCAGTTGCATGAGGGACCCTGTGGCTACACCTTC.

Written as DNA, the CDR3 is TGTGCCAGCAGTTTTGGGGGAGGAGGCGGCCAGCCCCAGCATTTT. This translates into CASSFGGGGGQPQHF. The rearrangement joins TRBV27 to TRBJ1-5; D possibly corresponds to TRBD1 (5 bases). The CDR3 is made up of 15 amino acids. The ends were cut back, 3 bases at V and 7 bases at J, with 16 bases in the middle. Germline loops: CDR1 MNHEY, CDR2 SMNVEV (reference sequence).

V and J are TRBV28 and TRBJ1-3; 7 bases align to TRBD1. The germline V gene encodes CDR1 MDHEN and CDR2 SYDVKM. Unmatched junction bases numbered 6, after V lost 3 bases and J lost 4 bases. CDR3 length: 15 residues. CDR3 sequence (DNA): TGTGCCAGCAGTTTTTTGGACAGGTCCGGAAACACCATATATTTT. It codes for CASSFLDRSGNTIYF.

The J gene is TRBJ1-1, the V gene TRBV29-1; weak D call: TRBD1 (6 bases). Between the trimmed V and J ends, which lost 7 bases and 1 base, there was a span of 16 bases. CDR1 is SQVTM and CDR2 is ANQGSEA in the germline V gene. This CDR3 region has 14 residues. CDR3 region: CSAAGGQGNTEAFF. The DNA for the CDR3 is TGCAGCGCCGCCGGGGGACAAGGGAACACTGAAGCTTTCTTT.

The genes are TRBV6-4 and TRBJ2-1, with TRBD2 identical over 7 bases. The CDR3 has 15 residues. V trimming: 0 bases; J trimming: 5 bases; junction bases outside the gene matches: 4. In germline, CDR1 is MRHNA, CDR2 SNTAGT. The CDR3 reads CASSDSAGDHNEQFF. The DNA for the CDR3 is TGTGCCAGCAGTGACTCTGCGGGAGATCACAATGAGCAGTTCTTC.

In this sample, this clone turned up once. The chain is built from TRBV6-1 and TRBJ2-3; D gene ambiguous. This CDR3 has 18 amino acids. Germline V gene lookup returns CDR1 MNHNS and CDR2 SASEGT. V was clipped by 2 bases and J by 1 base, with 19 bases between them. CDR3 DNA sequence: TGTGCCAGCAGTGAAATTTTTGGTCGGTTCTCCCGCACAGATACGCAGTATTTT. It translates to CASSEIFGRFSRTDTQYF.

The chain links TRBV2 to TRBJ2-7, with 11 nucleotides matching TRBD2. CDR1 SNHLY and CDR2 FYNNEI come from the germline V gene. The CDR3 has 16 amino acids. V was pared by 6 bases and J by 4 bases, with 11 bases of the junction left unmatched. Here the CDR3 reads CASRTHRLAGSYEQYF. CDR3 DNA sequence: TGTGCCAGCAGGACCCACCGACTAGCGGGATCTTACGAGCAGTACTTC.

This clone was observed once. V and J are TRBV5-1 and TRBJ2-5; D is perhaps TRBD2 (6 bases). Trimming pared 1 base from V and 7 bases from J, leaving 11 bases between. The CDR3 is 13 amino acids. Germline assignment: CDR1 SGHRS and CDR2 YFSETQ. DNA of the CDR3: TGCGCCAGCAGCTTGATGGGGGAGGCGACCCAGTACTTC. It translates to CASSLMGEATQYF.

This chain joins TRBV3-1 (or the pseudogene TRBV3-2) and TRBJ2-5; D unresolved. The CDR3 runs 13 residues. CDR1 and CDR2 (germline): LGHDT, YNNKEL (reference sequence). The V and J ends lost 0 bases and 5 bases respectively, with 7 bases between them. Written as DNA, the CDR3 is TGTGCCAGCAGCCAAGAAGTCGCCGAGACCCAGTACTTC. This sequence encodes CASSQEVAETQYF.

A few counts support this clone. The rearrangement links TRBV10-3 to TRBJ2-7; either TRBD1 or TRBD2 may supply D (5 bases each). Germline CDR1 is ENHRY and CDR2 is SYGVKD. CDR3 size: 13 residues. V was trimmed by 7 bases and J by 2 bases, leaving 12 bases between them. The CDR3 DNA is TGTGCCATCAATACGGGACCAACCTACGAGCAGTACTTC. It yields the protein CAINTGPTYEQYF.

This chain joins TRBV19 and TRBJ2-1; D not resolved. V dropped 3 bases and J dropped 6 bases, with 6 bases sitting between them. CDR1 and CDR2 (germline): LNHDA, SQIVND (reference sequence). CDR3 length: 12 residues. CDR3 DNA sequence: TGTGCCAGTAGTATCTTCCTCAATGAGCAGTTCTTC. It codes for CASSIFLNEQFF. Drawing the rest from reference TRBV19 and TRBJ2-1, the complete variable domain is DGGITQSPKYLFRKEGQNVTLSCEQNLNHDAMYWYRQDPGQGLRLIYYSQIVNDFQKGDIAEGYSVSREKKESFPLTVTSAQKNPTAFYLCASSIFLNEQFFGPGTRLTVL.

About this clone itself: At one end the junction does not follow the germline gene, possibly because of a read error. The chain combines TRBV2 with TRBJ1-5, with D uncertain. The germline V gene encodes CDR1 SNHLY and CDR2 FYNNEI. CDR3 length equals 13 residues. The CDR3 here is CASREDSNQPQHF. CDR3 bases: TGTGCCAGCAGAGAAGATAGCAATCAGCCCCAGCATTTT.

This chain joins TRBV24-1 and TRBJ1-1, with D possibly TRBD1 on 6 matching bases. The germline CDR1 and CDR2 sequences are KGHDR and SFDVKD. The V end lost 6 bases, the J end lost 0 bases, and 16 bases lay between the germline ends. The CDR3 consists of 16 residues. CDR3 protein: CATSNNRDGLNTEAFF. Here the CDR3 DNA reads TGTGCCACCAGTAACAACAGGGATGGTTTGAACACTGAAGCTTTCTTT.

The chain links TRBV11-2 to TRBJ2-2; 8 bases align to TRBD1. Per the germline V gene, CDR1 is SGHAT and CDR2 is FQNNGV. The CDR3 is 17 amino acids. Trimming removed 2 bases from V and 0 bases from J; junction bases left unmatched: 5. CDR3 DNA: TGTGCCAGCAGCTTAAGGCAGGGGGCCGCGAACACCGGGGAGCTGTTTTTT. It specifies CASSLRQGAANTGELFF.

The genes are TRBV6-1 and TRBJ2-1, with no clear D. Per the germline V gene, CDR1 is MNHNS and CDR2 is SASEGT. V dropped 3 bases and J dropped 0 bases, with 9 bases sitting between them. The CDR3 is 15 residues long. CDR3 in amino acids: CASSEQDSSYNEQFF. The CDR3, as DNA: TGTGCCAGCAGTGAGCAGGATAGCTCCTACAATGAGCAGTTCTTC.

The genes are TRBV20-1 and TRBJ2-7; D uncertain. Germline lookup yields CDR1 DFQATT and CDR2 SNEGSKA (reference sequence). The CDR3 loop spans 11 amino acids. Trimming removed 7 bases from V and 3 bases from J, with 10 bases in between. CDR3 sequence (DNA): TGCAGTGGGGCGGCCGTCTACGAGCAGTACTTC. Translating gives CSGAAVYEQYF.

The chain carries TRBV15 and TRBJ2-7; 8 bases line up with TRBD1. J gave up 4 bases and V 4 bases, and 3 bases lay outside the gene matches. Germline V gene lookup returns CDR1 LNHNV and CDR2 YYDKDF (reference sequence). The CDR3 spans 13 residues. The CDR3 reads CATSIRQGYEQYF. The CDR3 DNA sequence: TGTGCCACCAGCATACGACAGGGGTACGAGCAGTACTTC.

The chain links TRBV9 to TRBJ2-3, with 14 positions matching TRBD2. V was pared by 2 bases and J by 9 bases, with 5 bases of the junction left unmatched. From germline, CDR1 is SGDLS and CDR2 YYNGEE. CDR3 length: 15 residues. The CDR3 DNA sequence: TGTGCCAGCAGCGTCGGGACTAGCGGGAGACACACGCAGTATTTT. Translating gives CASSVGTSGRHTQYF.

The chain is built from TRBV6-5 and TRBJ1-1, with D perhaps matching TRBD1 (5 bases). Germline assignment: CDR1 MNHEY and CDR2 SVGAGI. Trimming cost V 9 bases and J 0 bases, with 11 bases left between them. The CDR3 runs 13 residues. CDR3 loop: CASQGFMNTEAFF. The DNA for the CDR3 is TGTGCCAGTCAGGGATTTATGAACACTGAAGCTTTCTTT.

The chain joins TRBV6-2 or TRBV6-3 to TRBJ2-2; the D gene is possibly TRBD1 (5 bases). The CDR3 contains 15 residues. V was pared by 2 bases and J by 4 bases, with 11 bases between. Germline loops: CDR1 MNHEY, CDR2 SVGEGT. CDR3 DNA: TGTGCCAGCAGTTACGCAGGAGACAGCACCGGGGAGCTGTTTTTT. As protein: CASSYAGDSTGELFF.

This clone was found once. The chain combines TRBV6-5 with TRBJ2-1, with 7 bases identical to TRBD2. Germline V gene sequence: CDR1 MNHEY, CDR2 SVGAGI. The CDR3 has 14 residues. With V trimmed by 6 bases and J by 0 bases, 2 bases remained unmatched. The CDR3: CASRGGSSYNEQFF. The CDR3 DNA reads as TGTGCCAGCAGGGGCGGGAGCTCCTACAATGAGCAGTTCTTC.

The rearrangement uses TRBV7-9 and TRBJ2-7; 12 bases match TRBD1. V lost 3 bases and J lost 5; bases outside the gene matches: 8. Germline V gene data show CDR1 as SEHNR and CDR2 as FQNEAQ (reference sequence). This CDR3 comprises 16 residues. CDR3 bases: TGTGCCAGCAGCTTCGACCCGGGACAGGGGGCGGACGAGCAGTACTTC. It encodes CASSFDPGQGADEQYF.

The chain employs TRBV28 and TRBJ1-1; D not certain. V was trimmed by 3 bases and J by 6 bases, leaving 11 bases between them. This CDR3 spans 13 amino acids. The V gene's germline CDR1 is MDHEN and CDR2 SYDVKM. In nucleotides, the CDR3 is TGTGCCAGCAGTTTCGATTCACTCGCTGAAGCTTTCTTT. Translating gives CASSFDSLAEAFF.